This T cell receptor beta chain was documented in a study of blood T cells in healthy people across ages. Overall study results and limits: Using unsorted PBMCs precluded a conclusive naive versus antigen-experienced comparison.

The second PCR ran roughly 6 to 11 cycles with a sample-barcoded 5' primer and J-beta primers. TCRdb redid the calling of the 5' RACE reads with MiXCR, one entry per CDR3 protein. The table has about a million distinct CDR3 sequences, around 48% seen once. Each sample had at least 6.5 million PBMCs isolated. The CDR3 has 18 residues. Trimming cost V 4 bases and J 1 base; bases outside gene matches: 11. The germline CDR1 and CDR2 sequences are MDHEN and SYDVKM. Remarks on this clonotype: Its matching antigen is unknown.

The sample taken for sequencing was blood. This receptor was taken from a man aged 30-40 years in good health. V usage is TRBV28 and J usage is TRBJ2-1, with TRBD2 matching 9 bases. The CDR3, as DNA: TGTGCCAGCAGTTCCCCGGGTCTAGCGGGGAATTCCTACAATGAGCAGTTCTTC. This codes for CASSSPGLAGNSYNEQFF.